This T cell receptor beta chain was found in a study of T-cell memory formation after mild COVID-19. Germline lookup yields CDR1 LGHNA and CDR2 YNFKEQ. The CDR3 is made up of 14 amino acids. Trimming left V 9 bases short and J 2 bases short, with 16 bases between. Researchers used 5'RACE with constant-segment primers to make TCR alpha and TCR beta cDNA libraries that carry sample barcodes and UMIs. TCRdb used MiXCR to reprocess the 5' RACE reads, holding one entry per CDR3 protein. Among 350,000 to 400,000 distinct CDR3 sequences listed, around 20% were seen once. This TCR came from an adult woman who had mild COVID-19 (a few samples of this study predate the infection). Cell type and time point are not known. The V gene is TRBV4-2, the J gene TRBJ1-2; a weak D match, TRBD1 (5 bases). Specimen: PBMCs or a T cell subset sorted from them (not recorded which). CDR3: CASGDSSSNYGYTF. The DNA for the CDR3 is TGTGCCAGTGGCGACAGCTCCTCCAACTATGGCTACACCTTC.